Below, 18 T cell receptor beta chains from the same sample are listed, as sequenced in a study of blood T cells in healthy people across ages. The second PCR ran about 6 to 11 cycles with a sample-barcoded 5' primer and J-beta primers. TCRdb used MiXCR to reprocess the 5' RACE reads, holding one entry per CDR3 protein. The repertoire holds roughly 650,000 distinct CDR3 sequences, roughly 30% seen once, with 15% to 19% in the top ten. Source material: blood. The receptors come from a woman older than 75 in good health.

There are many counts of this clonotype. The genes are TRBV7-2 and TRBJ2-3; 10 bases match TRBD2. The CDR3 totals 14 residues. Trimming removed 3 bases from V and 4 bases from J; junction bases left unmatched: 1. Germline CDR1 SGHTA, CDR2 FQGNSA. CDR3 nucleotides: TGTGCCAGCAGCTTGAGCGGGGGGGCAGATACGCAGTATTTT. This gives the protein CASSLSGGADTQYF.

A few counts support this clonotype. This rearrangement joins TRBV7-6 to TRBJ1-1, with D perhaps matching TRBD1 (6 bases). Deletions cut 5 bases from V and 1 base from J, with 11 bases between. CDR1 and CDR2 from the germline V gene are SGHVS and FNYEAQ. CDR3 length: 14 residues. Written as DNA, the CDR3 is TGTGCCAGCAGCGAGATACAGGGGAACACTGAAGCTTTCTTT. It specifies CASSEIQGNTEAFF.

The V gene is TRBV20-1, the J gene TRBJ2-7; either TRBD1 or TRBD2 may supply D (6 bases each). The CDR3 is 13 residues long. V shed 5 bases and J shed 7 bases, with 18 bases lying between them. Germline loops: CDR1 DFQATT, CDR2 SNEGSKA (reference sequence). CDR3 amino acids: CSAPVPGAHEQYF. The CDR3 DNA reads TGCAGTGCTCCCGTTCCGGGGGCTCATGAGCAGTACTTC.

Only a few counts were recorded for this clonotype. The rearrangement uses TRBV5-1 and TRBJ2-2; no reliable D call. Per the germline V gene, CDR1 is SGHRS and CDR2 is YFSETQ. Trimming took off 3 bases at V and 6 bases at J, with 12 bases between the two ends. The CDR3 is 14 amino acids. The CDR3: CASSWSGVAGELFF. CDR3 sequence (DNA): TGCGCCAGCAGCTGGAGTGGGGTGGCCGGGGAGCTGTTTTTT.

At least ten counts were recorded for this clonotype. As DNA, the CDR3 is TGTGCCAGCAGCCCTAAGGGGCGGGGACCCCATTTAACCACCCAGTACTTC. It translates to CASSPKGRGPHLTTQYF. The chain couples TRBV7-3 to TRBJ2-5; D perhaps matches TRBD2 (6 bases). The length of the CDR3 is 17 residues. Germline-derived CDR1 and CDR2 are SGHTA and FQGTGA. Trimming took off 5 bases at V and 8 bases at J, with 27 bases between the two ends.

In this sample, this clonotype turned up many times. CDR3 DNA: TGTGCCAGCAGCTTAGGGGGACAGGGACCGAGAGAGACCCAGTACTTC. It codes for CASSLGGQGPRETQYF. The chain links TRBV7-2 to TRBJ2-5, with TRBD1 identical over 9 bases. V lost 1 base, J lost 4 bases, and 7 bases stayed unmatched. Germline values: CDR1 SGHTA, CDR2 FQGNSA. The CDR3 has 16 residues. Full variable domain (outside the CDR3, taken from reference TRBV7-2 and TRBJ2-5): GAGVSQSPSNKVTEKGKDVELRCDPISGHTALYWYRQSLGQGLEFLIYFQGNSAPDKSGLPSDRFSAERTGGSVSTLTIQRTQQEDSAVYLCASSLGGQGPRETQYFGPGTRLLVL.

Comments on this clonotype: One base away lies a much larger clone, so this may be a sequencing read error. This chain links TRBV9 with TRBJ1-2; TRBD1 agrees at 7 bases. The germline V gene encodes CDR1 SGDLS and CDR2 YYNGEE. The CDR3 has 14 amino acids. CDR3 nucleotides: TGTGCCAGCAGCGTAGGGGGACAGAACTGTGGCTACACCTTC. It yields the protein CASSVGGQNCGYTF. Full variable domain (outside the CDR3, taken from reference TRBV9 and TRBJ1-2): DSGVTQTPKHLITATGQRVTLRCSPRSGDLSVYWYQQSLDQGLQFLIQYYNGEERAKGNILERFSAQQFPDLHSELNLSSLELGDSALYFCASSVGGQNCGYTFGSGTRLTVV.

Only a few counts were recorded for this clonotype. Given a much more abundant clone one base away, this may be a read error. The chain uses TRBV18 and TRBJ2-5; 8 positions match TRBD2. This CDR3 spans 14 amino acids. Germline-derived CDR1 and CDR2 are KGHSH and LQKENI. Trimming took 1 base from V and 11 from J; bases not matched to a gene: 9. CDR3 DNA sequence: TGTGCCAGCTCACCACTCGGGGGGGGCAATGAGCAGTACTTC. Translation: CASSPLGGGNEQYF.

The J gene is TRBJ1-2, the V gene TRBV6-1; D perhaps matches TRBD1 (6 bases). Trimming cost V 6 bases and J 2 bases, with 13 bases left between them. The germline V gene has CDR1 MNHNS and CDR2 SASEGT. The CDR3 covers 14 residues. CDR3 nucleotides: TGTGCCAGCAGGTCATTACAGGGAAACTATGGCTACACCTTC. It yields the protein CASRSLQGNYGYTF.

This rearrangement joins TRBV30 to TRBJ2-5, with TRBD2 matching 7 bases. V lost 5 bases to trimming and J lost 4 bases; unmatched junction nucleotides: 10. CDR3 length: 14 residues. Germline V gene data show CDR1 as GTSNPN and CDR2 as SVGIG (reference sequence). CDR3 sequence reads: CAWGSGTKGETQYF. CDR3 nucleotides: TGTGCCTGGGGATCCGGGACTAAAGGAGAGACCCAGTACTTC.

CDR3 DNA: TGTGCCAGCAGTTTGAGGGCATTCAACACTGAAGCTTTCTTT. Protein: CASSLRAFNTEAFF. The chain couples TRBV12-3 or TRBV12-4 to TRBJ1-1, with D hard to call. V was trimmed by 3 bases and J by 2 bases, leaving 10 bases between them. The CDR3 extends over 14 amino acids.

This rearrangement joins TRBV12-3 or TRBV12-4 to TRBJ2-5; 8 positions match TRBD1. The CDR3 is made up of 17 amino acids. Trimming removed 5 bases from V and 5 bases from J; junction bases left unmatched: 16. CDR3: CASSIRGQGEMPETQYF. The DNA of the CDR3 is TGTGCCAGCAGTATCCGAGGACAGGGTGAGATGCCGGAGACCCAGTACTTC.

This clonotype has at least ten counts. This chain uses TRBV6-6 with TRBJ1-6; 8 nucleotides line up with TRBD1. J was trimmed by 7 bases and V by 5 bases; bases with no gene match: 7. Germline assignment: CDR1 MNHNY and CDR2 SVGAGI (reference sequence). The CDR3 has 15 residues. The CDR3 loop is CASSQETGANSPLHF. As DNA, the CDR3 is TGTGCCAGCAGTCAAGAGACAGGGGCAAATTCACCCCTCCACTTT.

This clonotype showed up just a few times. The chain recombines TRBV6-2 or TRBV6-3 with TRBJ1-5; no clear D. The CDR3 runs 15 residues. The ends were cut back, 2 bases at V and 0 bases at J, with 8 bases in the middle. The V gene's germline CDR1 is MNHEY and CDR2 SVGEGT. In DNA form, the CDR3 reads TGTGCCAGCAGTTACCCCGGGAATAGCAATCAGCCCCAGCATTTT. Translating it yields CASSYPGNSNQPQHF.

In this sample, this clonotype turned up many times. V usage is TRBV3-1 and J usage is TRBJ2-7, with D unclear. Per germline, CDR1 LGHDT and CDR2 YNNKEL (reference sequence). V lost 1 base and J lost 4, with 11 bases in between. The CDR3 is 14 amino acids. CDR3 DNA sequence: TGTGCCAGCAGCCAAGGACAAGTAGGTTACGAGCAGTACTTC. Protein sequence: CASSQGQVGYEQYF.

In this sample, this clonotype turned up many times. V usage is TRBV5-1 and J usage is TRBJ1-6; no definite D call. The CDR3 runs to 13 residues. Germline CDR1 and CDR2: SGHRS and YFSETQ. Between the trimmed V and J ends, which lost 0 bases and 7 bases, there was a span of 5 bases. The DNA of the CDR3 is TGCGCCAGCAGCTTGGCCGAGAATTCACCCCTCCACTTT. Its protein is CASSLAENSPLHF.

This clonotype has ten or more counts. The rearrangement uses TRBV20-1 and TRBJ2-6; the D call may be TRBD1 or TRBD2 (5 bases each). Germline CDR1 reads DFQATT; CDR2 reads SNEGSKA (reference sequence). The CDR3 loop spans 15 amino acids. Trimming took off 1 base at V and 4 bases at J, with 11 bases between the two ends. As DNA, the CDR3 is TGCAGTGCTAGAGGGGGGACCCTCGGGGCCAACGTCCTGACTTTC. It is translated as CSARGGTLGANVLTF.

This clonotype was recorded once. V is TRBV20-1 and J is TRBJ2-5, with TRBD1 matching 10 bases. The CDR3 totals 15 residues. The trim removed 2 bases at V and 4 bases at J, leaving 7 bases unmatched. In germline, CDR1 is DFQATT, CDR2 SNEGSKA (reference sequence). The chain's CDR3 is CSARRGQGRRETQYF. As DNA, the CDR3 is TGCAGTGCTAGAAGGGGACAGGGGCGGCGAGAGACCCAGTACTTC.